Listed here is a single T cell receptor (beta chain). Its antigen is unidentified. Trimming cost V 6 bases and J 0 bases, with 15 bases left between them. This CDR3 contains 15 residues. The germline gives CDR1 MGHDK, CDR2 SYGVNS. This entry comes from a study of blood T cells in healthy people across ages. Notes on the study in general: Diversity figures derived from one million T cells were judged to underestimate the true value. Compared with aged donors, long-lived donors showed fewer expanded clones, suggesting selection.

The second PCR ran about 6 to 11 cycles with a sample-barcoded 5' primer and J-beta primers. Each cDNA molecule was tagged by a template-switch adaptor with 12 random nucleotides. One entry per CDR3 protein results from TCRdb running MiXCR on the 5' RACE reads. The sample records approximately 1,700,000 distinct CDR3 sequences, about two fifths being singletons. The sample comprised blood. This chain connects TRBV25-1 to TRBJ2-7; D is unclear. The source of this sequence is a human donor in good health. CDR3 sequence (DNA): TGTGCCAGCAGCCCGGGTTTCCGAAGCTCCTACGAGCAGTACTTC. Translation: CASSPGFRSSYEQYF.